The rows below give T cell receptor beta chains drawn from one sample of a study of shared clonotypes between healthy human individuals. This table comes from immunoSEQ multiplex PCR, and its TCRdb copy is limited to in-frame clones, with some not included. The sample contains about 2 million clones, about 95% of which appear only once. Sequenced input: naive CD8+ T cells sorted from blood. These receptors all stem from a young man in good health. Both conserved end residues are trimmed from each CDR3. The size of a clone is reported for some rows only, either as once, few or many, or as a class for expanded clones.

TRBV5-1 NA ASSGGGDRGADTQY
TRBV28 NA ASSFPGTENSPLH
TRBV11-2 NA ASSLIVARLGNTEAF
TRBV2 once ASRVDGSSYNEQF
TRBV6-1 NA ASAPRVSYEQY
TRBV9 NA ASSSGTSGTRPYEQY
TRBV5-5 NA ASSLPGTSHT
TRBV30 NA AWSPPGQGHQPQH
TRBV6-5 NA ASSLQGSGGYT
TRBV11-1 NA ASTSILNTEAF
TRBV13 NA ASTDSSTDTQY
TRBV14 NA ASSQVTGGTEAF
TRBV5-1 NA ASSLYGLYEQY
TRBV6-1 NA ASSEWAGEGYNEQF
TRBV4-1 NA ASSQDLAGGSF
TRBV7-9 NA ASSTRDSFYGYT
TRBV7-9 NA ASSSTGDTQY
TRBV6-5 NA ASSPGQGGPYEQY
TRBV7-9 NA ASSPPGGYNEQF
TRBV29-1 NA SVMRGSYNEQF
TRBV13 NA ASSRFRGLDTEAF
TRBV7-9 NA ASSSTEAF
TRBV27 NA ASSQYQGSELADTQY
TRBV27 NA ASSSLPTDGGNTEAF
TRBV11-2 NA ASSWRDGSYEQY
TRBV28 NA ASSLISGAADILAKNIQY
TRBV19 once ASSLTGGESYEQY
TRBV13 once ASSLNVAYEQY
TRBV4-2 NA ASSQGPEQF
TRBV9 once ASSGIPWPETSTDTQY
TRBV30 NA AWGVAPSTDTQY
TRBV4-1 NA ASSHGQGVTDTQY
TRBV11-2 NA ASSYLGRALNEKLF
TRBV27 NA ASSSFVGAGGNNSPLH
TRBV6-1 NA ASSEAERSNQPQH
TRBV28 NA ASSFRGNNEQF
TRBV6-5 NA ASSYGGNQPQH
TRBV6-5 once ASSYGLKETQY
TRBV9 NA ASSLLTSPYDTQY
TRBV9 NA ASSVGQGGEKLF
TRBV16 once ASSHGQGNQPQH
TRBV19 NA ASRTGSTHYGYT
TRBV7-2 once ASSPGLFYEQY
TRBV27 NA ASSRTGGTDTQY
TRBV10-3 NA AAQGAINTEAF
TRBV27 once ASSWTGGGNEQF
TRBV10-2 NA ASSVLASSYEQY
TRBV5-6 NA ASSRRGWEGATNEKLF